Shown below are 7 T cell receptor beta chains from a single sample sequenced in a study of T-cell reconstitution after alpha-beta-depleted transplantation in children. During its preparation, the TCRbeta library received unique molecular identifiers. Each CDR3 protein is one row after TCRdb ran MiXCR on the PCR reads. The data show over 150,000 distinct CDR3 sequences, 14% to 15% seen once. Sequenced here: PBMCs from the stem cell graft donor, sampled from the stem cell graft. These receptors were collected from a human donor who donated a stem cell graft to a child with acute lymphoblastic leukemia.

This clonotype was seen ten or more times. The V and J genes are TRBV5-5 and TRBJ2-2; 13 bases are shared with TRBD2. The CDR3 sequence is 17 residues long. In germline, CDR1 is SGHKS, CDR2 YYEKEE (reference sequence). The V gene end was trimmed by 4 bases and the J gene end by 2 bases; junction bases not matched to a gene: 5. CDR3 in DNA: TGTGCCAGCAGCAGTACTAGCGGGAGGGGCAACACCGGGGAGCTGTTTTTT. Protein sequence: CASSSTSGRGNTGELFF.

This clonotype turned up a few times. This chain links TRBV5-1 with TRBJ2-1; 7 positions agree with TRBD1. Germline assignment: CDR1 SGHRS and CDR2 YFSETQ. The CDR3 spans 16 residues. Trimming took 4 bases from V and 5 from J; bases not matched to a gene: 12. CDR3: CASSARDRSSHNEQFF. CDR3 in DNA: TGCGCCAGCAGCGCCCGGGACAGATCAAGTCACAATGAGCAGTTCTTC.

This clonotype was seen repeatedly, ten times or more. The chain employs TRBV29-1 and TRBJ2-1, with D perhaps matching TRBD2 (5 bases). Per germline, CDR1 SQVTM and CDR2 ANQGSEA. With 6 bases removed from V and 2 bases from J, the gap between germline ends came to 8 bases. The CDR3 has 12 amino acids. The CDR3 coding sequence is TGCAGCGTGGACTTTACCTACAATGAGCAGTTCTTC. Its protein product is CSVDFTYNEQFF.

This clonotype was counted many times. CDR3 DNA: TGTGCCAGCAGCTCTGGACTAGCTCCTGAGGAGCAGTTCTTC. Encoded protein: CASSSGLAPEEQFF. The chain links TRBV5-4 to TRBJ2-1, with 8 bases aligning to TRBD2. This CDR3 is 14 amino acids long. Looked up from germline, CDR1 is SGHNT and CDR2 is YYREEE (reference sequence). V shed 3 bases, J shed 10 bases, and the junction held 9 bases outside the gene matches. The entire variable domain, with the rest obtained from reference TRBV5-4 and TRBJ2-1, is as follows: ETGVTQSPTHLIKTRGQQVTLRCSSQSGHNTVSWYQQALGQGPQFIFQYYREEENGRGNFPPRFSGLQFPNYSSELNVNALELDDSALYLCASSSGLAPEEQFFGPGTRLTVL.

This clonotype was detected many times. The chain combines TRBV9 with TRBJ2-1; D remains unclear. Germline CDR1 reads SGDLS; CDR2 reads YYNGEE. The length of the CDR3 is 14 residues. The V end was cut by 0 bases, the J end by 4 bases, with 8 bases between. The CDR3 here is CASSVGNGYNEQFF. The CDR3 bases are TGTGCCAGCAGCGTAGGTAATGGTTACAATGAGCAGTTCTTC.

This clonotype was counted a few times. The chain uses TRBV28 and TRBJ2-7, with 9 positions matching TRBD2. Germline trimming cut 4 bases from V and 0 bases from J; bases unmatched to any gene: 4. Germline V CDR1 and CDR2: MDHEN, SYDVKM. The CDR3 has 15 amino acids. Here the CDR3 reads CASSWLAGYSYEQYF. CDR3 coding DNA: TGTGCCAGCAGTTGGCTAGCGGGATACTCCTACGAGCAGTACTTC.

This clonotype was detected only once. This may be a read error, as it is one base from a much larger clone. J is TRBJ2-5 and V is TRBV6-1; 7 bases fit TRBD2. CDR1 and CDR2 (germline): MNHNS, SASEGT. CDR3 length: 14 residues. The CDR3 loop is CASRRGVEVETRYF. CDR3 in DNA: TGTGCCAGCCGCCGGGGGGTTGAAGTAGAGACCCGGTACTTC.